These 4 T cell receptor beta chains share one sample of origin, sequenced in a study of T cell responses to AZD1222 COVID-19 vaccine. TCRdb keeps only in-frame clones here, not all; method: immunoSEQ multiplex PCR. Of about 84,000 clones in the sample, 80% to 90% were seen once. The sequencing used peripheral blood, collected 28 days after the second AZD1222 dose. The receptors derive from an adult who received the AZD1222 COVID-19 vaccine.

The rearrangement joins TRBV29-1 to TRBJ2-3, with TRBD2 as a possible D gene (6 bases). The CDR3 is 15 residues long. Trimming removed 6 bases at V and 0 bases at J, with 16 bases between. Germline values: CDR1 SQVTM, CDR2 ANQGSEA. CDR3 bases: TGCAGCGTCGACCTAGCGATTATGAGCACAGATACGCAGTATTTT. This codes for CSVDLAIMSTDTQYF.

CDR3 residues: CASSYLGFREKLFF. Written as DNA, the CDR3 is TGTGCCAGCAGTTACCTGGGATTTCGGGAAAAACTGTTTTTT. The gene calls are TRBV6-2 or TRBV6-3 and TRBJ1-4, with D unresolved. CDR1 and CDR2 (germline): MNHEY, SVGEGT. The V gene lost 2 bases and the J gene lost 8 bases, with 12 bases spanning the gap. This CDR3 spans 14 amino acids.

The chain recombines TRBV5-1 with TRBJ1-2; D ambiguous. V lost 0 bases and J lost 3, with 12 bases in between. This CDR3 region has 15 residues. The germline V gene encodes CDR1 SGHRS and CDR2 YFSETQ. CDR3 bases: TGCGCCAGCAGCTTGGGCCCCGGCCGAGACTATGGCTACACCTTC. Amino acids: CASSLGPGRDYGYTF.

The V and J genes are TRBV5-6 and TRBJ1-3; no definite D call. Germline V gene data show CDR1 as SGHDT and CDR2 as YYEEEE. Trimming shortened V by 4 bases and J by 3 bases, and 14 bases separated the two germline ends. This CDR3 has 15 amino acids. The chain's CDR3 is CASSLSGFFGNTIYF. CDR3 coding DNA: TGTGCCAGCAGCCTCTCGGGGTTTTTTGGAAACACCATATATTTT.